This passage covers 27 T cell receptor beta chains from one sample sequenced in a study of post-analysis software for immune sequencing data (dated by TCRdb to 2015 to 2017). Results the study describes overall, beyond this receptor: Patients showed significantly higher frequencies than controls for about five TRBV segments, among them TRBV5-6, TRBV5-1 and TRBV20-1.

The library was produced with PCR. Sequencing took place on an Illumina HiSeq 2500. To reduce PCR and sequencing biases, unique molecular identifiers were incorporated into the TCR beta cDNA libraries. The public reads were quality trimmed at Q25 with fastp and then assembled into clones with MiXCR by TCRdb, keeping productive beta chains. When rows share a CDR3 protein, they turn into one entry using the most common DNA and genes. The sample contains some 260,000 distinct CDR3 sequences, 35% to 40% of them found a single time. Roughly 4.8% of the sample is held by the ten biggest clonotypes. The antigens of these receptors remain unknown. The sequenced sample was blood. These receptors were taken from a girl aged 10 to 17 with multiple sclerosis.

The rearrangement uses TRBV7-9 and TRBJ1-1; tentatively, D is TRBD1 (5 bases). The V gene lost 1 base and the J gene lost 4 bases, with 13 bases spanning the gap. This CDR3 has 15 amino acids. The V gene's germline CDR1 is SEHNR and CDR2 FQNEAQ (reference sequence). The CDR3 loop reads CASSLGGGDGTEAFF. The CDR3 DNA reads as TGTGCCAGCAGCTTAGGTGGGGGAGATGGCACTGAAGCTTTCTTT.

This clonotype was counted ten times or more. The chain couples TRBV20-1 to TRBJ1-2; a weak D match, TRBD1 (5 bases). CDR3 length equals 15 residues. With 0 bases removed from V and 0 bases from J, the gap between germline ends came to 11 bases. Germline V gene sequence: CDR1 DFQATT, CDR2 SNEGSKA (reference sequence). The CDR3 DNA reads TGCAGTGCTAGAGAAACCGGGACCGCTAACTATGGCTACACCTTC. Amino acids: CSARETGTANYGYTF.

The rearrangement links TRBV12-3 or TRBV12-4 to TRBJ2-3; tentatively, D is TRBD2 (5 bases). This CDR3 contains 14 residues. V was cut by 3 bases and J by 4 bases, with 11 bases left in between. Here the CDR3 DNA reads TGTGCCAGCAGTTTCAGAGGGAGCGCAGATACGCAGTATTTT. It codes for CASSFRGSADTQYF.

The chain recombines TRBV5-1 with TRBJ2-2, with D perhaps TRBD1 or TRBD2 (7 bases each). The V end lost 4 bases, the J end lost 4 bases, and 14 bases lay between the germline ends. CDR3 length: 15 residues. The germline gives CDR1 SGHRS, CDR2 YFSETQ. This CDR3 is CASSPDREGTGELFF. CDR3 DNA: TGCGCCAGCAGCCCAGACAGGGAGGGCACCGGGGAGCTGTTTTTT.

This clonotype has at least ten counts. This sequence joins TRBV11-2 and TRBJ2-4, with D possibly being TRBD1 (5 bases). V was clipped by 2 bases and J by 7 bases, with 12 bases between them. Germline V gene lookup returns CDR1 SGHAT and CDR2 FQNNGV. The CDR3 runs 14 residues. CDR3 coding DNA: TGTGCCAGCAGCTTACAGGCAGGGTGGAACATTCAGTACTTC. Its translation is CASSLQAGWNIQYF.

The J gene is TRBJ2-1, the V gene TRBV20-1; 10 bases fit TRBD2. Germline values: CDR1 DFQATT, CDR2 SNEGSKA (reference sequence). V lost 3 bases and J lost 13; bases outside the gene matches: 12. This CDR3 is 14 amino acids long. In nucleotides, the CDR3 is TGCAGTGCTAGTAAACTAGCGGGGAAAGAGACCCAGTTCTTC. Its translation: CSASKLAGKETQFF.

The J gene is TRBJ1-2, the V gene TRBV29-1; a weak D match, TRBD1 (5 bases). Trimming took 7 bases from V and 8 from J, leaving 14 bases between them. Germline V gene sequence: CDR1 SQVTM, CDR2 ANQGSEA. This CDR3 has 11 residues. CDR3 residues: CSARDQGGYTF. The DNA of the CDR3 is TGCAGCGCCCGGGACCAAGGAGGCTACACCTTC.

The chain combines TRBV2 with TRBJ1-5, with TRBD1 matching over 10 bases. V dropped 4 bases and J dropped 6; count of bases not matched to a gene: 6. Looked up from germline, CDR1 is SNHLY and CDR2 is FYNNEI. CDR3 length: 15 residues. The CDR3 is CASSGDRGTCQPQHF. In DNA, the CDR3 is TGTGCCAGCAGTGGGGACAGGGGCACGTGTCAGCCCCAGCATTTT.

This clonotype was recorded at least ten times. CDR3 in DNA: TGTGCCAGCAGCCAAACCGGGACAGGGGATTCACCCCTCCACTTT. Translating it yields CASSQTGTGDSPLHF. This chain uses TRBV6-5 with TRBJ1-6, with 10 positions matching TRBD1. Losses at the gene ends were 6 bases for V and 8 bases for J; bases not matched to a gene: 7. Looked up from germline, CDR1 is MNHEY and CDR2 is SVGAGI. This CDR3 has 15 residues.

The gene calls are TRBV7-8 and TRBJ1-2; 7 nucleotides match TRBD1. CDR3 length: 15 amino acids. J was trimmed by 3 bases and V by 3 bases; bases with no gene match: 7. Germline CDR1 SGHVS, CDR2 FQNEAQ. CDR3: CASSLRQGGDYGYTF. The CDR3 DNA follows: TGTGCCAGCAGCTTGAGGCAGGGGGGTGACTATGGCTACACCTTC.

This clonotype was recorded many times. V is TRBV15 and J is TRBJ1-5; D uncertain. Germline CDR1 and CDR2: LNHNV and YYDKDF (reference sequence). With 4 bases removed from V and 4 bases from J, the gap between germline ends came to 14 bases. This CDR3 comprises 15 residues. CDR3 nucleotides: TGTGCCACCAGCATAGCCTCCGACGGAAATCAGCCCCAGCATTTT. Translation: CATSIASDGNQPQHF.

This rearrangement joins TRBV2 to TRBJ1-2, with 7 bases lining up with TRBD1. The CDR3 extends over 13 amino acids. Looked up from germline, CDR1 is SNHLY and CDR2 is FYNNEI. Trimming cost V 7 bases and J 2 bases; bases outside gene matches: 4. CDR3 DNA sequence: TGTGCCAGCATACAGGACAGGAACTATGGCTACACCTTC. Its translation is CASIQDRNYGYTF. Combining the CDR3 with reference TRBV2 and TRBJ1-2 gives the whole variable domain EPEVTQTPSHQVTQMGQEVILRCVPISNHLYFYWYRQILGQKVEFLVSFYNNEISEKSEIFDDQFSVERPDGSNFTLKIRSTKLEDSAMYFCASIQDRNYGYTFGSGTRLTVV.

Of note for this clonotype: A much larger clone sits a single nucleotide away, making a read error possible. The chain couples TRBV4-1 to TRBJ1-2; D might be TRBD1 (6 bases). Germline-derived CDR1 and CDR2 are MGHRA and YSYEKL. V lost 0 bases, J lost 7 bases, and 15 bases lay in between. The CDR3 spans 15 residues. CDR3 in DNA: TGCGCCAGCAGCCAAGAGTCAGGGGCCTACTGTGGCTACACCTTC. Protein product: CASSQESGAYCGYTF.

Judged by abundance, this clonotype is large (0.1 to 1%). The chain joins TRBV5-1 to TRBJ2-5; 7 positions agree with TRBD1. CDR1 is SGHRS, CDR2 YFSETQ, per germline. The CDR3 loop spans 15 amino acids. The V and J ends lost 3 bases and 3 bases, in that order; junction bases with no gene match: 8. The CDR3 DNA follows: TGCGCCAGCAGCTATGCCGGGACAGAAAAAGAGACCCAGTACTTC. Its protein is CASSYAGTEKETQYF.

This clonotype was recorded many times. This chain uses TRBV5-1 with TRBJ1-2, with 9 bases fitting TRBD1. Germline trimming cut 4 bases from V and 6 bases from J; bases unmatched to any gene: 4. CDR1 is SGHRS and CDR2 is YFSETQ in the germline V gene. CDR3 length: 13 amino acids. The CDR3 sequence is CASSEGQGNGYTF. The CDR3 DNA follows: TGCGCCAGCAGCGAGGGACAGGGAAATGGCTACACCTTC. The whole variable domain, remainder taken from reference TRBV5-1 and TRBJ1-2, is KAGVTQTPRYLIKTRGQQVTLSCSPISGHRSVSWYQQTPGQGLQFLFEYFSETQRNKGNFPGRFSGRQFSNSRSEMNVSTLELGDSALYLCASSEGQGNGYTFGSGTRLTVV.

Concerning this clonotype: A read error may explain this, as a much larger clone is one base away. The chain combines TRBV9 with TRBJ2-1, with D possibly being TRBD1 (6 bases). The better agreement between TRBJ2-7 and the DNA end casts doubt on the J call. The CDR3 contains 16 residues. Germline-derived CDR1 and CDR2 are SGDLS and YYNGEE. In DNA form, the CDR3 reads TGTGCCAGCAGCGCCCGAGGGGGAGAGTCCTACAATGAGCAGTACTTC. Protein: CASSARGGESYNEQYF.

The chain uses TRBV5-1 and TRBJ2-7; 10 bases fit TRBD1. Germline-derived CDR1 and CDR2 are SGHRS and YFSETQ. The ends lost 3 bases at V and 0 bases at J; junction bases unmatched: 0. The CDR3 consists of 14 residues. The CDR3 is CASSWTGGSYEQYF. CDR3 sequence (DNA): TGCGCCAGCAGCTGGACAGGGGGCTCCTACGAGCAGTACTTC.

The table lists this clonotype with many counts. The CDR3: CATGLAGDNEQFF. CDR3 DNA sequence: TGTGCCACCGGTCTAGCGGGGGACAATGAGCAGTTCTTC. The chain combines TRBV24-1 with TRBJ2-1; 10 positions match TRBD2. The V gene's germline CDR1 is KGHDR and CDR2 SFDVKD. This CDR3 is built from 13 residues. V lost 9 bases and J lost 5; bases outside the gene matches: 3.

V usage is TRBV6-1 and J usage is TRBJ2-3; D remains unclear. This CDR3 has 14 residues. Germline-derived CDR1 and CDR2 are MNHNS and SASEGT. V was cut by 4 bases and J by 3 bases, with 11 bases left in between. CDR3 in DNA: TGTGCCAGCAGTGTGGGCAGATTAACAGATACGCAGTATTTT. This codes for CASSVGRLTDTQYF.

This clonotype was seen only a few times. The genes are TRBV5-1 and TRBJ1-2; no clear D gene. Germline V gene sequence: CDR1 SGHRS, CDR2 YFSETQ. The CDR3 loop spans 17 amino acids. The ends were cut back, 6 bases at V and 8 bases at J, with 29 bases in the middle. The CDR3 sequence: CASTLGVPRANELGYTF. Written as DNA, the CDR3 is TGCGCCAGCACTTTGGGCGTACCCCGGGCTAATGAGCTCGGCTACACCTTC.

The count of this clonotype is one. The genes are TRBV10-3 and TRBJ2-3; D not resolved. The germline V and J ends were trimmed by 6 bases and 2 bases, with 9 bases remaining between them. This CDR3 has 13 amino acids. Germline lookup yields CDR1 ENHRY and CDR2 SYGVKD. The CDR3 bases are TGTGCCATCAGCTCTAGTGCCACAGATACGCAGTATTTT. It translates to CAISSSATDTQYF.

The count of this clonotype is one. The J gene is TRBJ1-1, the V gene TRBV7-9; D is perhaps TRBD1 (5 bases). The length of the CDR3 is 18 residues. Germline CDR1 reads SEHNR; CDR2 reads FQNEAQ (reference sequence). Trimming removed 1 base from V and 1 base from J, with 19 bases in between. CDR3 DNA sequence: TGTGCCAGCAGCTTAGTCGGGGCAGCTCAGGCCCCGAACACTGAAGCTTTCTTT. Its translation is CASSLVGAAQAPNTEAFF.

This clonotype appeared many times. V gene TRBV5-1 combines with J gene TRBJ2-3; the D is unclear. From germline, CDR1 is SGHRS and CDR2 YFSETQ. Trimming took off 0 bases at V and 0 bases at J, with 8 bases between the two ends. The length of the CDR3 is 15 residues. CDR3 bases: TGCGCCAGCAGCTTGGCCGTTGAGAGCACAGATACGCAGTATTTT. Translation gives CASSLAVESTDTQYF.

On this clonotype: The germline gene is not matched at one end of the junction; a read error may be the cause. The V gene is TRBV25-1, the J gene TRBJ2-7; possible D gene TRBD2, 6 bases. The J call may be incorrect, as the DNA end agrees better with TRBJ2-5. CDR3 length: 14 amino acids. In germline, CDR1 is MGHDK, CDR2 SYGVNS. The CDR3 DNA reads TGTGCCGGCAGTATGGGACTGTTAGGGGAGACCCAGTACTTC. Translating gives CAGSMGLLGETQYF.

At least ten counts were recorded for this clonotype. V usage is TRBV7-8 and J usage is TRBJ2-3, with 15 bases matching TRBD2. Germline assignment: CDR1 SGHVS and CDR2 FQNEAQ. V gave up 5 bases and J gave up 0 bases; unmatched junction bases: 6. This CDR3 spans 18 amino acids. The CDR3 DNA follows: TGTGCCAGCAGCGCCCGGACTAGCGGGGGGGCTAGCACAGATACGCAGTATTTT. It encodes CASSARTSGGASTDTQYF. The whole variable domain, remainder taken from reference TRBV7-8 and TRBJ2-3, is GAGVSQSPRYKVAKRGQDVALRCDPISGHVSLFWYQQALGQGPEFLTYFQNEAQLDKSGLPSDRFFAERPEGSVSTLKIQRTQQEDSAVYLCASSARTSGGASTDTQYFGPGTRLTVL.

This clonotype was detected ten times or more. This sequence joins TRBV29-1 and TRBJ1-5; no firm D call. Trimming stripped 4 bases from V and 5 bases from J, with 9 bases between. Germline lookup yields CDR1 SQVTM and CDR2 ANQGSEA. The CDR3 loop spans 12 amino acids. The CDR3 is CSVGAKDQPQHF. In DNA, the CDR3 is TGCAGCGTTGGAGCTAAGGATCAGCCCCAGCATTTT.

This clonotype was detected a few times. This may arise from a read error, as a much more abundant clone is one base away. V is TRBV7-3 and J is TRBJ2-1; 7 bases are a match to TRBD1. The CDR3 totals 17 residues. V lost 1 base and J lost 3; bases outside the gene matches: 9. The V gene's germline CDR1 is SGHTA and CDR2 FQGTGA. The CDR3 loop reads CASSLRVQGVGYNEQFF. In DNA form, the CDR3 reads TGTGCCAGCAGCTTAAGGGTGCAGGGGGTCGGCTACAATGAGCAGTTCTTC. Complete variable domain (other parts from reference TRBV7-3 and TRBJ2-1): GAGVSQTPSNKVTEKGKYVELRCDPISGHTALYWYRQSLGQGPEFLIYFQGTGAADDSGLPNDRFFAVRPEGSVSTLKIQRTERGDSAVYLCASSLRVQGVGYNEQFFGPGTRLTVL.